This T cell receptor (beta chain) was recorded in a study of identical twins. This clonotype was seen ten or more times. TCRdb called the 5' RACE reads again in MiXCR, with one record for every CDR3 protein. The repertoire includes under 450,000 distinct CDR3 sequences, approximately 17% of them detected once, and roughly an eighth sits in the top ten. V lost 3 bases to trimming and J lost 0 bases, with 8 bases between them. The CDR3 runs to 14 residues. Source material: naive T cells sorted from blood. This chain links TRBV12-3 or TRBV12-4 with TRBJ2-5; D gene uncertain. The TCR sequence derives from a man in his fifties in good health. The CDR3: CASSFALNQETQYF. The CDR3 bases are TGTGCCAGCAGTTTTGCGTTGAACCAAGAGACCCAGTACTTC.